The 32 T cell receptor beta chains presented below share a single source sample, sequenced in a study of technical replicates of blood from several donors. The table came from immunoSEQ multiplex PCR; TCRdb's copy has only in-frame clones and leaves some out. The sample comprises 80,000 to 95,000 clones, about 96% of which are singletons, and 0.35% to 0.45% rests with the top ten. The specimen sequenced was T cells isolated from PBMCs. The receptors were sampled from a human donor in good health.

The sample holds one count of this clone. DNA for the CDR3: TGTGCCAGCAGCTTGATGGCAGCTAGGTATGAGCAGTTCTTC. Its protein product is CASSLMAARYEQFF. The V and J genes are TRBV5-4 and TRBJ2-1, with D uncertain. Trimming pared 1 base from V and 8 bases from J, leaving 13 bases between. The germline V gene encodes CDR1 SGHNT and CDR2 YYREEE (reference sequence). There are 14 residues in the CDR3.

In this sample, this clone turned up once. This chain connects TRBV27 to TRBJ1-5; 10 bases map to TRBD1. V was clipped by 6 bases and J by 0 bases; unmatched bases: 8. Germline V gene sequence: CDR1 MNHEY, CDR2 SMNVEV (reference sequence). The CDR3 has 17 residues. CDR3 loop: CASRTRQGAYSNQPQHF. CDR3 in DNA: TGTGCCAGCAGAACCAGACAGGGGGCATATAGCAATCAGCCCCAGCATTTT.

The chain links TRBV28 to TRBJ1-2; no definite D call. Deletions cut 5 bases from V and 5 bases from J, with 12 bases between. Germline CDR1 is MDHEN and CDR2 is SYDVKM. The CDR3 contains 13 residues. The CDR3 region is CASSPLTGYGYTF. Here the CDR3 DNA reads TGTGCCAGCAGTCCTTTAACGGGTTATGGCTACACCTTC.

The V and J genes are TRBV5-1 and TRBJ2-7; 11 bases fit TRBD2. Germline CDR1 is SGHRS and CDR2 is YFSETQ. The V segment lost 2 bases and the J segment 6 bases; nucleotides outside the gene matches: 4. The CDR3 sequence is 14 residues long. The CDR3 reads CASSLGTSGREQYF. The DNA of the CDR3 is TGCGCCAGCAGCTTAGGGACTAGCGGACGCGAGCAGTACTTC.

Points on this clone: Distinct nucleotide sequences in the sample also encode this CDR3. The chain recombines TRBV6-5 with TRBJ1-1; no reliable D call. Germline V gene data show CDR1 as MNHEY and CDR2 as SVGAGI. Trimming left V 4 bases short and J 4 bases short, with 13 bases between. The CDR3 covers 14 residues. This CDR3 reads CASSSPRATTEAFF. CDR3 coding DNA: TGTGCCAGCAGTTCCCCGCGGGCAACCACTGAAGCTTTCTTT.

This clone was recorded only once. The CDR3 spells CASSHAVGARFLIEQYF. The DNA of the CDR3 is TGTGCCAGCAGCCATGCCGTGGGGGCCAGGTTCCTCATCGAGCAGTACTTC. The chain combines TRBV11-2 with TRBJ2-7; perhaps TRBD1 as D (6 bases). Germline-derived CDR1 and CDR2 are SGHAT and FQNNGV. CDR3 length equals 17 residues. V lost 5 bases and J 6 bases, leaving 26 bases between the germline ends.

The CDR3: CASSKGITNYEQYF. For the CDR3, the DNA is TGCGCCAGCAGTAAGGGGATTACAAATTACGAGCAGTACTTC. The V and J genes are TRBV5-1 and TRBJ2-7; tentatively, D is TRBD1 (5 bases). CDR1 and CDR2 (germline): SGHRS, YFSETQ. Deletions cut 5 bases from V and 4 bases from J, with 16 bases between. This CDR3 has 14 residues.

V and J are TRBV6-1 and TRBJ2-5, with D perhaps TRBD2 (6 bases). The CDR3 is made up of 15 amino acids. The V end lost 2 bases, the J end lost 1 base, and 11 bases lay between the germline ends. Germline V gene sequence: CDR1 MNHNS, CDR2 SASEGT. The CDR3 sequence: CASSELGLPQETQYF. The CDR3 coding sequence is TGTGCCAGCAGTGAATTAGGACTACCCCAAGAGACCCAGTACTTC.

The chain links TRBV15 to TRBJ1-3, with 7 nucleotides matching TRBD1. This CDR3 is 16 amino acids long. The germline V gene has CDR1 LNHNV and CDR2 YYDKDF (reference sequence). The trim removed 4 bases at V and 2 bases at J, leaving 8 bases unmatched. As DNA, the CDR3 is TGTGCCACCAGCATGGACAGGATGGTAACTGGAAACACCATATATTTT. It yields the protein CATSMDRMVTGNTIYF.

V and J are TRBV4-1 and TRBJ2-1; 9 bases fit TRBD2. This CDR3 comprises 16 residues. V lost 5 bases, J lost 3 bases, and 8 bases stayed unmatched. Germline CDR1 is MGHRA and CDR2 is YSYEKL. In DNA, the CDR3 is TGCGCCAGCAGCACCCTAGCGGGAAGTGTCTACAATGAGCAGTTCTTC. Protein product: CASSTLAGSVYNEQFF.

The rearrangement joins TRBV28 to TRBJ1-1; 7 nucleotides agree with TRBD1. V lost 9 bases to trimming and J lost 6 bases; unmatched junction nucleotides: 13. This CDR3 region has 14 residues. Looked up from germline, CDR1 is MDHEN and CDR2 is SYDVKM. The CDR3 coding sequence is TGTGCCAGTATAGAAACAGGGGCGCAGGCTGAAGCTTTCTTT. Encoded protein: CASIETGAQAEAFF.

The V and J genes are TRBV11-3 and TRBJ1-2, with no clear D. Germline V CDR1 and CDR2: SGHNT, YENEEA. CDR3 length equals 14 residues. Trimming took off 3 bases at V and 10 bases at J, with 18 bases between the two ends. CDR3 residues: CASSFDAYTEYYTF. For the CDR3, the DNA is TGTGCCAGCAGCTTCGACGCATACACGGAGTACTACACCTTC.

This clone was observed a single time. The CDR3 spells CAMRTGLAKNIQYF. The DNA of the CDR3 is TGTGCCATGAGGACAGGGTTAGCCAAAAACATTCAGTACTTC. V gene TRBV5-4 combines with J gene TRBJ2-4, with TRBD1 matching 8 bases. The CDR3 spans 14 residues. In germline, CDR1 is SGHNT, CDR2 YYREEE (reference sequence). After removal of 9 bases from V and 0 bases from J, the junction contained 5 bases not matched to a gene.

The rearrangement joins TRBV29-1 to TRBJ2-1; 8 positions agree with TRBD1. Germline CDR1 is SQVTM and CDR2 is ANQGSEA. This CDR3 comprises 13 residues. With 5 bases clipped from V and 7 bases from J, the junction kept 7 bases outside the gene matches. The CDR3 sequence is CSVPRTGRNEQFF. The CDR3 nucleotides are TGCAGCGTTCCCAGGACAGGGAGGAATGAGCAGTTCTTC.

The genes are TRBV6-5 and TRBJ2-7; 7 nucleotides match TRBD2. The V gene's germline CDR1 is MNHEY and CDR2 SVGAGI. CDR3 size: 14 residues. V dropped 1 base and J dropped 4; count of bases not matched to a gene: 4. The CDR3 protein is CASSYWASGYEQYF. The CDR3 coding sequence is TGTGCCAGCAGTTACTGGGCTAGCGGTTACGAGCAGTACTTC.

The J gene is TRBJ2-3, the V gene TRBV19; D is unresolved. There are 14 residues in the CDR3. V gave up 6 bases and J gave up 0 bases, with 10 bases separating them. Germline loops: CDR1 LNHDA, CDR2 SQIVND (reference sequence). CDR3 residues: CASSQFASTDTQYF. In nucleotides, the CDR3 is TGTGCCAGTAGCCAGTTCGCTAGCACAGATACGCAGTATTTT.

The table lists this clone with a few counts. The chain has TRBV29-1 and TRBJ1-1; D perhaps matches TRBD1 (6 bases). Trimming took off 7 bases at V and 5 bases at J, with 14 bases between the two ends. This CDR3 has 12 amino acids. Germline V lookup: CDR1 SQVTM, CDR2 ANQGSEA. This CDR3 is CSATGIGTEAFF. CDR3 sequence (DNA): TGCAGCGCCACAGGGATCGGGACTGAAGCTTTCTTT. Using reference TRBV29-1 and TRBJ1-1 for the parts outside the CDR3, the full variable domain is SAVISQKPSRDICQRGTSLTIQCQVDSQVTMMFWYRQQPGQSLTLIATANQGSEATYESGFVIDKFPISRPNLTFSTLTVSNMSPEDSSIYLCSATGIGTEAFFGQGTRLTVV.

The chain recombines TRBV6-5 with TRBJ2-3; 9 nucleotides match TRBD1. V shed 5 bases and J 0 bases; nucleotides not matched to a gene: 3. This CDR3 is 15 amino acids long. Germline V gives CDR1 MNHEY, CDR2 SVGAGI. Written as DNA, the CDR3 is TGTGCCAGCAGTCCACAGGGGGCGAGCACAGATACGCAGTATTTT. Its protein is CASSPQGASTDTQYF.

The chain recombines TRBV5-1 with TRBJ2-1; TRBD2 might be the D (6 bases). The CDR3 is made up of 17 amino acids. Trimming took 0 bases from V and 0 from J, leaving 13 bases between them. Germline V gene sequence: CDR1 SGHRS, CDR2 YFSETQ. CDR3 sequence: CASSLGGTTSSYNEQFF. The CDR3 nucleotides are TGCGCCAGCAGCTTGGGCGGGACCACGAGCTCCTACAATGAGCAGTTCTTC.

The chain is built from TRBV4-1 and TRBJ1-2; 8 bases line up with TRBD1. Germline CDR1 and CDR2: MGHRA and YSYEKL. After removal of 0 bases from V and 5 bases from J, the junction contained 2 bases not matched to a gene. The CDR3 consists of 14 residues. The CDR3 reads CASSQEQGGYGYTF. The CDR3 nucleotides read TGCGCCAGCAGCCAAGAACAGGGGGGGTATGGCTACACCTTC.

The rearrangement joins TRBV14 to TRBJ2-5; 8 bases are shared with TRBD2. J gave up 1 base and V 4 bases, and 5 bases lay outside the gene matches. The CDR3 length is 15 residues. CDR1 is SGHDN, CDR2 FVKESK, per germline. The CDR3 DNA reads TGTGCCAGCAGCCGGGAACTAGCGGTCCAAGAGACCCAGTACTTC. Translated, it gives CASSRELAVQETQYF.

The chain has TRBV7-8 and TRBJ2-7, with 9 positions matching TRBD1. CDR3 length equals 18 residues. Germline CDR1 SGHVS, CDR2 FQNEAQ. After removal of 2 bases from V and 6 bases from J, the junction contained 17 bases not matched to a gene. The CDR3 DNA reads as TGTGCCAGCAGCTTAAGGCGACAAACTGGGACAGGGTGGTTCGAGCAGTACTTC. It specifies CASSLRRQTGTGWFEQYF.

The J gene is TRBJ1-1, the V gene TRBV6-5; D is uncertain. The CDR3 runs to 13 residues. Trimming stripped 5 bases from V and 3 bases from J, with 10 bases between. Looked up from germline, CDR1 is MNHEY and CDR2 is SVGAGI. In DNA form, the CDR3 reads TGTGCCAGCAGTGACGACTCGTACACTGAAGCTTTCTTT. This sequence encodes CASSDDSYTEAFF.

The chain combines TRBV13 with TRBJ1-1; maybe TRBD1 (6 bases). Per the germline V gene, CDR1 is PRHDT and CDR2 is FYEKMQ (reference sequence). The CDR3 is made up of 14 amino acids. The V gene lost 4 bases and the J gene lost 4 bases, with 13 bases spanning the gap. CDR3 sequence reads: CASSYRSQGTEAFF. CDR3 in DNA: TGTGCCAGCAGCTATCGGTCACAGGGCACTGAAGCTTTCTTT.

The CDR3 nucleotides read TGTGCCAGCAGCGTAGTGGGAGGGGGGTCATATGAGCAGTTCTTC. This sequence encodes CASSVVGGGSYEQFF. The chain uses TRBV9 and TRBJ2-1; D might be TRBD2 (7 bases). Trimming shortened V by 0 bases and J by 8 bases, and 15 bases separated the two germline ends. The germline V gene has CDR1 SGDLS and CDR2 YYNGEE. This CDR3 spans 15 amino acids.

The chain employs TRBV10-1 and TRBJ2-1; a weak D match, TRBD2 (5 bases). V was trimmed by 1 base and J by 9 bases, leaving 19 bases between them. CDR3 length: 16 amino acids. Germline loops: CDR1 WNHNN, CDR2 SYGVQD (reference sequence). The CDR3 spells CASSEYEGAYNSEQFF. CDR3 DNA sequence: TGCGCCAGCAGTGAGTACGAGGGAGCCTATAACAGTGAGCAGTTCTTC.

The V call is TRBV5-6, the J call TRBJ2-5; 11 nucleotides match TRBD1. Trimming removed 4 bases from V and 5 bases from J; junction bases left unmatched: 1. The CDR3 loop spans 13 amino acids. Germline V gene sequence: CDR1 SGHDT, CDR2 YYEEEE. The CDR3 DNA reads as TGTGCCAGCAGCGGGACAGGGGGGGAGACCCAGTACTTC. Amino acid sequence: CASSGTGGETQYF.

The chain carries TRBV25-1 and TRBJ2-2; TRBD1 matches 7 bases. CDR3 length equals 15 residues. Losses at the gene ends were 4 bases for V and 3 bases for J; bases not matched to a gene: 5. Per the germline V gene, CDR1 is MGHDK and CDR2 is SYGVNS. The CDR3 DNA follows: TGTGCCAGCAGTGTCCTTGACAGGGACACCGGGGAGCTGTTTTTT. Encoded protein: CASSVLDRDTGELFF.

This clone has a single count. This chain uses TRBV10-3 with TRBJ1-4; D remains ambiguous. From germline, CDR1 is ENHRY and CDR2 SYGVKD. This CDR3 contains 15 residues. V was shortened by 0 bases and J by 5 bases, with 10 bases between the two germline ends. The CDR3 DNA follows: TGTGCCATCAGTGAGTCGGTGCGGTTAAATGAAAAACTGTTTTTT. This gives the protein CAISESVRLNEKLFF.

CDR3 amino acids: CASSVLAGVSCNEQFF. DNA of the CDR3: TGTGCCAGCAGCGTATTAGCGGGAGTTTCTTGCAATGAGCAGTTCTTC. V and J are TRBV21-1 and TRBJ2-1; the table calls TRBD2, which could not be checked here. TRBV21-1 is deemed a pseudogene. The CDR3 runs to 16 residues.

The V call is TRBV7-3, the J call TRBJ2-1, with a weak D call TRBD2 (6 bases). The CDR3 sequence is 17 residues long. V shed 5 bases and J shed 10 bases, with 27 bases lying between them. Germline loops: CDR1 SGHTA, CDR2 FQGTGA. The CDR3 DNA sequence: TGTGCCAGCAGCCTCAGTCACTGGGAGGAATATGGGGGGGAGCAGTTCTTC. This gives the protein CASSLSHWEEYGGEQFF.

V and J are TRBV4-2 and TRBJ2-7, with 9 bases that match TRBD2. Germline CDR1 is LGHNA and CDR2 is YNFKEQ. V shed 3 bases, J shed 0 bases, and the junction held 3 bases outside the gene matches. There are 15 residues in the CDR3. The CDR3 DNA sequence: TGTGCCAGCAGCCACCTTAGCGGGGGCTCCTACGAGCAGTACTTC. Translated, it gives CASSHLSGGSYEQYF.